The clone carrying this T cell receptor beta chain was picked up many times. The data are from a study of response to subunit inactivated influenza vaccine. MiXCR was run by TCRdb on the RT-PCR reads, yielding one entry per CDR3 protein. The repertoire consists of hundreds of thousands of distinct CDR3 sequences, with approximately 15% occurring once and the leading ten covering less than 4%. Germline V gene data show CDR1 as SGHRS and CDR2 as YFSETQ. Trimming pared 0 bases from V and 5 bases from J, leaving 11 bases between. The CDR3 totals 14 residues. The chain combines TRBV5-1 with TRBJ1-1; maybe TRBD1 (5 bases). This specimen consisted of CD4+ T cells sorted from PBMCs, obtained about 24 months after vaccination. The origin of this receptor is a man between 50 and 69 years old who received an inactivated influenza vaccine. The CDR3, as DNA: TGCGCCAGCAGCTTGGGAGGGGTTGGTACTGAAGCTTTCTTT. Encoded protein: CASSLGGVGTEAFF.